The next 22 T cell receptor beta chains were all read from a single sample in a study of blood T cell repertoires in COVID-19. Profiling relied on immunoSEQ multiplex PCR, and the TCRdb table lists in-frame clones only, not all of them. This table holds about 350,000 clones, 88% found once. The sequenced sample consisted of PBMCs or T cells enriched from blood (not recorded which). These receptors all stem from a woman in her thirties who had been exposed to COVID-19.

This clone was seen many times. V usage is TRBV9 and J usage is TRBJ1-2; 7 bases align to TRBD1. CDR3 size: 16 residues. With V trimmed by 3 bases and J by 5 bases, 13 bases remained unmatched. Looked up from germline, CDR1 is SGDLS and CDR2 is YYNGEE. Here the CDR3 DNA reads TGTGCCAGCAGCGCCGGGACAGTTCAGGTCGGTTATGGCTACACCTTC. Translation gives CASSAGTVQVGYGYTF.

The chain links TRBV27 to TRBJ2-7, with 7 nucleotides matching TRBD1. J gave up 2 bases and V 5 bases, and 6 bases lay outside the gene matches. The CDR3 length is 14 residues. CDR1 and CDR2 from the germline V gene are MNHEY and SMNVEV (reference sequence). In DNA, the CDR3 is TGTGCCAGCAGTCCTCGACAGGGACCCTACGAGCAGTACTTC. Protein product: CASSPRQGPYEQYF.

This clone has only one observation. The CDR3 spells CASRRTGGYEQYF. CDR3 in DNA: TGCGCCAGCAGACGCACAGGTGGTTACGAGCAGTACTTC. This chain links TRBV10-2 with TRBJ2-7; D possibly corresponds to TRBD1 (5 bases). The V gene's germline CDR1 is WSHSY and CDR2 SAAADI. V was trimmed by 6 bases and J by 4 bases, leaving 13 bases between them. The CDR3 totals 13 residues.

Concerning this clone: One junction end disagrees with the germline gene, perhaps due to a read error. CDR3 amino acids: CASSPSGSPTDTQYF. Written as DNA, the CDR3 is TGTGCTAGCAGCCCCAGCGGGAGCCCGACAGATACGCAGTATTTT. This rearrangement joins TRBV7-7 to TRBJ2-3, with 8 bases identical to TRBD2. Germline V gives CDR1 SSHAT, CDR2 FNYEAQ (reference sequence). The CDR3 is 15 amino acids.

This clone was picked up one time. V and J are TRBV19 and TRBJ1-5, with 8 positions matching TRBD1. Germline loops: CDR1 LNHDA, CDR2 SQIVND (reference sequence). CDR3 length equals 13 residues. V lost 5 bases, J lost 6 bases, and 3 bases stayed unmatched. The CDR3 DNA reads as TGTGCCAGTAGTCCCAGGGGGCGTCAGCCCCAGCATTTT. Amino acid sequence: CASSPRGRQPQHF.

The chain joins TRBV28 to TRBJ2-7; 11 bases are shared with TRBD1. The CDR3 loop spans 15 amino acids. CDR1 is MDHEN, CDR2 SYDVKM, per germline. Germline trimming cut 6 bases from V and 2 bases from J; bases unmatched to any gene: 6. CDR3 region: CASSWMGQGAYEQYF. CDR3 DNA: TGTGCCAGCAGCTGGATGGGACAGGGGGCCTACGAGCAGTACTTC.

The chain carries TRBV5-1 and TRBJ1-1, with a weak D call TRBD1 (5 bases). The V gene's germline CDR1 is SGHRS and CDR2 YFSETQ. There are 14 residues in the CDR3. V was pared by 7 bases and J by 1 base, with 14 bases between. The CDR3 is CASGWGGSNTEAFF. The CDR3 nucleotides are TGCGCCAGCGGTTGGGGGGGTTCGAACACTGAAGCTTTCTTT.

The CDR3, as DNA: TGTGCCAGCAGCCCTTCGGCGGGAGGGCGGGACTACAATGAGCAGTTCTTC. The encoded protein is CASSPSAGGRDYNEQFF. This chain connects TRBV27 to TRBJ2-1, with TRBD2 identical over 9 bases. The CDR3 loop spans 17 amino acids. Germline V gene sequence: CDR1 MNHEY, CDR2 SMNVEV (reference sequence). V was clipped by 6 bases and J by 3 bases; unmatched bases: 12.

This rearrangement joins TRBV27 to TRBJ2-2; the D is unclear. Germline values: CDR1 MNHEY, CDR2 SMNVEV (reference sequence). The CDR3 contains 13 residues. With 5 bases removed from V and 2 bases from J, the gap between germline ends came to 6 bases. CDR3 nucleotides: TGTGCCAGCAGTCCTCTTAACACCGGGGAGCTGTTTTTT. Translating it yields CASSPLNTGELFF.

The chain recombines TRBV28 with TRBJ2-1, with 8 bases that match TRBD2. V gave up 8 bases and J gave up 5 bases; unmatched junction bases: 11. CDR1 and CDR2 from the germline V gene are MDHEN and SYDVKM. This CDR3 comprises 15 residues. The CDR3 region is CASALSGMRDNEQFF. In DNA form, the CDR3 reads TGTGCCAGCGCCCTTAGCGGGATGAGAGACAATGAGCAGTTCTTC.

On this clone: The sample contains more than one DNA sequence encoding this CDR3. CDR3 protein: CASSFPGDQPQHF. The CDR3, as DNA: TGTGCCAGCAGTTTTCCCGGGGATCAGCCCCAGCATTTT. The chain uses TRBV28 and TRBJ1-5; D gene uncertain. Germline-derived CDR1 and CDR2 are MDHEN and SYDVKM. V was trimmed by 3 bases and J by 5 bases, leaving 8 bases between them. CDR3 length: 13 residues.

The chain joins TRBV5-1 to TRBJ1-1, with D possibly matching TRBD1 (5 bases). The CDR3 has 14 amino acids. Trimming stripped 3 bases from V and 1 base from J, with 10 bases between. The V gene's germline CDR1 is SGHRS and CDR2 YFSETQ. The CDR3 DNA is TGCGCCAGCAGCTCGTACGGACAGAACACTGAAGCTTTCTTT. Protein sequence: CASSSYGQNTEAFF.

This chain uses TRBV28 with TRBJ1-2; a possible D gene is TRBD1 (5 bases). The germline V and J ends were trimmed by 6 bases and 5 bases, with 16 bases remaining between them. CDR3 size: 14 residues. Germline V gene sequence: CDR1 MDHEN, CDR2 SYDVKM. CDR3 sequence reads: CASSSVGGAYGYTF. CDR3 in DNA: TGTGCCAGCAGCTCTGTCGGTGGGGCGTATGGCTACACCTTC.

This clone was seen just once. CDR3 region: CASSFRAGFGTGAGKGYGYTF. CDR3 DNA: TGTGCCAGCAGTTTCAGGGCGGGGTTTGGGACTGGGGCAGGGAAAGGCTATGGCTACACCTTC. The rearrangement uses TRBV28 and TRBJ1-2; tentative D call: TRBD1 (5 bases). V lost 3 bases and J lost 4, with 33 bases in between. The germline gives CDR1 MDHEN, CDR2 SYDVKM. The CDR3 sequence is 21 residues long.

This chain connects TRBV27 to TRBJ2-1; 10 positions agree with TRBD2. CDR1 and CDR2 from the germline V gene are MNHEY and SMNVEV (reference sequence). Trimming took 2 bases from V and 6 from J; bases not matched to a gene: 1. The length of the CDR3 is 14 residues. CDR3 bases: TGTGCCAGCAGTTTAAGGACTAGCGGCAATGAGCAGTTCTTC. It codes for CASSLRTSGNEQFF.

The gene calls are TRBV2 and TRBJ1-5; 7 bases line up with TRBD1. The CDR3 spans 16 residues. The ends lost 3 bases at V and 5 bases at J; junction bases unmatched: 10. CDR1 SNHLY and CDR2 FYNNEI come from the germline V gene. This CDR3 is CASSDPGTVDDQPQHF. The CDR3 region has the DNA TGTGCCAGCAGTGACCCCGGGACAGTAGACGATCAGCCCCAGCATTTT. Variable domain in full (rest from reference TRBV2 and TRBJ1-5): EPEVTQTPSHQVTQMGQEVILRCVPISNHLYFYWYRQILGQKVEFLVSFYNNEISEKSEIFDDQFSVERPDGSNFTLKIRSTKLEDSAMYFCASSDPGTVDDQPQHFGDGTRLSIL.

The genes are TRBV6-5 and TRBJ1-2, with a possible D match to TRBD1 (5 bases). From germline, CDR1 is MNHEY and CDR2 SVGAGI. V dropped 6 bases and J dropped 4 bases, with 9 bases sitting between them. The CDR3 has 12 residues. CDR3 region: CASSQTAYGYTF. DNA of the CDR3: TGTGCCAGCAGCCAGACAGCCTATGGCTACACCTTC.

The rearrangement links TRBV20-1 to TRBJ1-5; D remains unclear. CDR1 DFQATT and CDR2 SNEGSKA come from the germline V gene (reference sequence). This CDR3 is built from 13 residues. Trimming left V 3 bases short and J 7 bases short, with 13 bases between. CDR3 protein: CSASAIGWQPQHF. DNA of the CDR3: TGCAGTGCTAGTGCTATTGGTTGGCAGCCCCAGCATTTT.

The chain has TRBV18 and TRBJ2-3; a weak D match, TRBD1 (7 bases). CDR1 is KGHSH, CDR2 LQKENI, per germline. V was trimmed by 4 bases and J by 1 base, leaving 12 bases between them. There are 15 residues in the CDR3. CDR3 in amino acids: CASSLGGQRTDTQYF. CDR3 bases: TGTGCCAGCTCACTGGGGGGACAGCGCACAGATACGCAGTATTTT.

The chain has TRBV7-8 and TRBJ1-2; D possibly corresponds to TRBD1 (6 bases). The V end lost 2 bases, the J end lost 2 bases, and 6 bases lay between the germline ends. The CDR3 consists of 13 residues. Germline CDR1 and CDR2: SGHVS and FQNEAQ. CDR3 nucleotide sequence: TGTGCCAGCAGCTTACAGGGGAACTATGGCTACACCTTC. Its translation is CASSLQGNYGYTF. Based on the CDR3 plus reference TRBV7-8 and TRBJ1-2, the full variable domain is GAGVSQSPRYKVAKRGQDVALRCDPISGHVSLFWYQQALGQGPEFLTYFQNEAQLDKSGLPSDRFFAERPEGSVSTLKIQRTQQEDSAVYLCASSLQGNYGYTFGSGTRLTVV.

Concerning this clone itself: This sample includes further DNA sequences coding for the same CDR3. This chain links TRBV11-2 with TRBJ2-7, with 7 bases identical to TRBD2. V was pared by 1 base and J by 2 bases, with 2 bases of the junction left unmatched. Germline V gives CDR1 SGHAT, CDR2 FQNNGV. This CDR3 is built from 14 residues. The CDR3 loop is CASSLVGGTYEQYF. The DNA of the CDR3 is TGTGCCAGCAGCTTAGTGGGAGGGACCTACGAGCAGTACTTC.

CDR3 nucleotides: TGTGCCAGCAGCCCAGGTGAGCTTCGGCTAGCCGGCGGGGAGCTGTTTTTT. It is translated as CASSPGELRLAGGELFF. This chain links TRBV3-1 (or the pseudogene TRBV3-2) with TRBJ2-2, with D perhaps matching TRBD2 (5 bases). CDR1 is LGHDT and CDR2 is YNNKEL in the germline V gene (reference sequence). This CDR3 comprises 17 residues. V was clipped by 4 bases and J by 7 bases, with 22 bases between them.